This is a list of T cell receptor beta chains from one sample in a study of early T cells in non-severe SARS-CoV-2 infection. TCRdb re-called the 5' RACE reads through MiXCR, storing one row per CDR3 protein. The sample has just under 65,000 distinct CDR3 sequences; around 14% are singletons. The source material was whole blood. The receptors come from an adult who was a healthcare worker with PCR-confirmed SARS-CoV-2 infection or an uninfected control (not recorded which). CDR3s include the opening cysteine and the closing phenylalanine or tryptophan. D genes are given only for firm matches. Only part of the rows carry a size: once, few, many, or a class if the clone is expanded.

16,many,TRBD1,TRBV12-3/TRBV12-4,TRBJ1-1,TGTGCCAGCAGTCCCCTTCCGGGACAGGGGCTAGCTGAAGCTTTCTTT,CASSPLPGQGLAEAFF
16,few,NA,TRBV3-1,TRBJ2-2,TGTGCCAGCAGCCAAGTGAGACTCACGAACACCGGGGAGCTGTTTTTT,CASSQVRLTNTGELFF
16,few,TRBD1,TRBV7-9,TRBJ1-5,TGTGCCAGCAGCTCAGGGACAGGGGCTAGCAATCAGCCCCAGCATTTT,CASSSGTGASNQPQHF
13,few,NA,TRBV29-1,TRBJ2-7,TGCAGCGTCTACGGGGGCCCCTCCTACGAGCAGTACTTC,CSVYGGPSYEQYF
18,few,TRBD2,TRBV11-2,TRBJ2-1,TGTGCCAGCAGCTCACACCGTGCGGGACTAGCGGGGTCGGATGAGCAGTTCTTC,CASSSHRAGLAGSDEQFF
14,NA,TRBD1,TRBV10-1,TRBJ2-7,TGCGCCAGCAGCGACGGGACAGGGGGCGACGAGCAGTACTTC,CASSDGTGGDEQYF
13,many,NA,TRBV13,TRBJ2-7,TGTGCCAGCAGTTACTCCGTGGGGTACGAGCAGTACTTC,CASSYSVGYEQYF
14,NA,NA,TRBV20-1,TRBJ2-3,TGCAGTTCCTTAGGTAGCCTTAGCACAGATACGCAGTATTTT,CSSLGSLSTDTQYF
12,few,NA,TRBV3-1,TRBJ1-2,TGTGCCACCCGAGCAGGGAGAGGAGGCTACACCTTC,CATRAGRGGYTF
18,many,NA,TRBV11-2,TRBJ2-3,TGTGCCAGCAGTTCTAGTATACCTGGCGCGAGTGGAGCAGATACGCAGTATTTT,CASSSSIPGASGADTQYF
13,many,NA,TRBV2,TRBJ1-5,TGTGCCAGCAGTGTTGTAAGGCGTCAGCCCCAGCATTTT,CASSVVRRQPQHF
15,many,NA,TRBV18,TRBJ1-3,TGTGCCAGCTCACCGTCCAGGGGACCTGGAAACACCATATATTTT,CASSPSRGPGNTIYF
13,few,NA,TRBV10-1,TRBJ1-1,TGCGCCAGCAGTTCACACTCGGGGGCTGAAGCTTTCTTT,CASSSHSGAEAFF
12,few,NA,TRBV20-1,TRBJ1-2,TGCAGTGCCCCCCAGTCTAACTATGGCTACACCTTC,CSAPQSNYGYTF
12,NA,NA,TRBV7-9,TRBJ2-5,TGTGCCAGCAGCTTCCGAGACGTGACCCAGTACTTC,CASSFRDVTQYF
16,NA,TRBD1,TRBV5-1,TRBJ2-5,TGCGCCAGCAGCCCGAATCCGGGACAGGGAGGAGAGACCCAGTACTTC,CASSPNPGQGGETQYF
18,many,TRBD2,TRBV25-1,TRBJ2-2,TGTGCCAGCAGTGAATACAGGGGGCTAGCGGGGGACACCGGGGAGCTGTTTTTT,CASSEYRGLAGDTGELFF
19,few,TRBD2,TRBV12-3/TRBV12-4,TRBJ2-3,TGTGCCAGCAGCCTTAGGACTAGCGGGGGACCGTCTAGCACAGATACGCAGTATTTT,CASSLRTSGGPSSTDTQYF
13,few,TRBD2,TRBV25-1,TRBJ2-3,TGTGCCAGCAGAACTAGCGGAACAGATACGCAGTATTTT,CASRTSGTDTQYF
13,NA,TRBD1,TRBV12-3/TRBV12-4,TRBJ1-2,TGTGCCAGCAGCTGGGACAGGGGAGGTGGCTACACCTTC,CASSWDRGGGYTF
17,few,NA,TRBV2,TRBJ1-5,TGTGCCAGCAGTGGTTTCGGGGTCCAGTATAGCAATCAGCCCCAGCATTTT,CASSGFGVQYSNQPQHF
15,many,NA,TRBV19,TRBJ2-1,TGTGCCAGTAGTATCGGGGCCGGTCCCTACAATGAGCAGTTCTTC,CASSIGAGPYNEQFF
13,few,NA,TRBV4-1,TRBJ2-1,TGCGCCAGCAGCCATCCTGGCTACAATGAGCAGTTCTTC,CASSHPGYNEQFF